This TCR beta chain is drawn from a study of blood T cell repertoires in COVID-19. Study-wide background: The United States, Italy and Spain provided the acute and convalescent COVID-19 samples. PBMCs, B-cell-depleted T cells, or T cells were the source of the cDNA or gDNA that made up the material.

Per the original methods: It was from reference gene primer amplification that nucleated cell counts were estimated. Generated by immunoSEQ multiplex PCR, the TCRdb table keeps only in-frame clones and is missing some. V, J and clone size are those of that table, while D and trimming were read from the DNA. The sample lists about 100,000 clones, roughly nine tenths occurring once. This CDR3 contains 15 residues. Germline V lookup: CDR1 SGDLS, CDR2 YYNGEE. The V end was cut by 0 bases, the J end by 0 bases, with 7 bases between. The chain is built from TRBV9 and TRBJ1-3, with D possibly TRBD1 on 5 matching bases. The sequenced sample was peripheral blood. The source is a man in his thirties or forties in a cohort sampled during active COVID-19. CDR3 loop: CASSVGGGSGNTIYF. Here the CDR3 DNA reads TGTGCCAGCAGCGTAGGGGGGGGCTCTGGAAACACCATATATTTT.